This record concerns one TCR beta chain sequence. Its antigen is unknown. This specimen comes from a study of response to subunit inactivated influenza vaccine. Study-wide results and limits: A suggestion made by the authors is that each seasonal influenza vaccination recruits few new T cells.

The CDR3 has 14 amino acids. V was pared by 1 base and J by 2 bases, with 8 bases between. The germline V gene encodes CDR1 MNHNS and CDR2 SASEGT. TCRdb passed the RT-PCR reads through MiXCR, listing each CDR3 protein once. The sample carries some 300,000 distinct CDR3 sequences, 20% to 25% recorded once. The TCR originated in a man aged 50 to 69 who received an inactivated influenza vaccine. Material: PBMCs from blood, obtained approximately 20 months after vaccination. The chain has TRBV6-1 and TRBJ2-5; D not resolved. CDR3 bases: TGTGCCAGCAGTGAAGACGGTTTGCAAGAGACCCAGTACTTC. Translating it yields CASSEDGLQETQYF.